The clone carrying this T cell receptor beta chain was found once. Profiling that covered TCR beta VDJ and CDR3 relied on genomic DNA as its template. One entry per CDR3 protein, called by TCRdb with MiXCR from the reads. The data contain hundreds of thousands of distinct CDR3 sequences, roughly 68% of them singletons. Germline CDR1 and CDR2: MNHNS and SASEGT. V shed 6 bases and J 5 bases; nucleotides not matched to a gene: 6. The CDR3 sequence is 14 residues long. The sample originates from a study of CD8+CD57+ T cells in acquired aplastic anemia. This TCR came from a human donor in good health, serving as a control. V usage is TRBV6-1 and J usage is TRBJ1-1, with TRBD1 matching over 10 bases. The sequenced material came from sorted CD4+, CD8+, or CD8+CD57+ T cells (not recorded which) from PBMCs. CDR3 region: CASSHRDRGTEAFF. In DNA form, the CDR3 reads TGTGCCAGCAGCCACCGGGACAGGGGAACTGAAGCTTTCTTT.